The present T cell receptor beta chain was sequenced within a study of siplizumab effects on memory and regulatory T cells. Whole-study findings and limits: It was never confirmed that proliferating Tregs from siplizumab cultures were suppressive. Among alloreactive clones, only a minor fraction mapped to unstimulated subsets.

The CDR3 is made up of 16 amino acids. J lost 5 bases, V lost 4 bases, and 7 bases had no gene match. CDR1 and CDR2 from the germline V gene are SGHAT and FQNNGV. This table comes from immunoSEQ multiplex PCR, and its TCRdb copy is limited to in-frame clones, with some not included. The sample lists about 97,000 clones; approximately 91% were seen once. Note on this clone: The antigen is unknown.

The receptor was derived from a human donor in good health. V usage is TRBV11-2 and J usage is TRBJ2-5, with TRBD2 identical over 13 bases. Material for sequencing was non-Treg CD4+ T cells sorted from blood. For the CDR3, the DNA is TGTGCCAGCAGCTCGAGACTAGCGGGAGGTTGGGAGACCCAGTACTTC. Its protein product is CASSSRLAGGWETQYF.